Listed below are T cell receptor beta chains from one sample, sequenced in a study of shared clonotypes between healthy human individuals. Sequencing was performed with immunoSEQ multiplex PCR; in TCRdb, only in-frame clones are kept and a portion is missing. Among about 2 million clones listed, just under 95% were seen once. The sequenced sample was naive CD8+ T cells sorted from blood. Receptors originate from a man in his late teens or twenties in good health. The CDR3 runs from the conserved cysteine through the conserved F or W. The order of the fields is CDR3 protein, CDR3 DNA, clone size, J gene, D gene, V gene. A D gene is named only where the DNA matches it firmly. The size field is filled for only some rows; it gives once, few, many or a size class.

CASSLVTGGLGHF | TGTGCCAGCAGCTTAGTGACAGGGGGTTTGGGGCACTTC | . | TRBJ2-7 | TRBD1 | TRBV7-3
CASSKGQGADEQYF | TGTGCCAGCAGTAAGGGACAGGGGGCCGACGAGCAGTACTTC | . | TRBJ2-7 | TRBD1 | TRBV2
CASSDDGYNRYAAPDQYF | TGTGCCAGCAGCGACGACGGGTATAACAGATACGCGGCCCCTGACCAGTATTTT | . | TRBJ2-3 | . | TRBV5-6
CASSGTGNRYEQYF | TGTGCCAGCAGCGGTACAGGGAATCGCTACGAGCAGTACTTC | . | TRBJ2-7 | . | TRBV5-6
CASSLGAGPQETQYF | TGTGCCAGCAGCTTGGGGGCGGGGCCCCAAGAGACCCAGTACTTC | once | TRBJ2-5 | . | TRBV12-1
CASSEALRGPTGELFF | TGTGCCAGCAGTGAAGCGCTTCGGGGTCCAACCGGGGAGCTGTTTTTT | . | TRBJ2-2 | . | TRBV2
CASSLPTGYFGETQYF | TGTGCCAGCAGCTTACCTACAGGGTACTTTGGAGAGACCCAGTACTTC | . | TRBJ2-5 | . | TRBV5-6
CASSFPGGANTGELFF | TGTGCCAGCAGTTTCCCCGGGGGGGCGAACACCGGGGAGCTGTTTTTT | . | TRBJ2-2 | TRBD2 | TRBV28
CASSYTSGGYEQYF | TGTGCCAGCAGTTACACTAGCGGGGGGTACGAGCAGTACTTC | . | TRBJ2-7 | TRBD2 | TRBV6-5
CASGEREPITGELFF | TGTGCCAGCGGGGAGCGGGAGCCTATCACCGGGGAGCTGTTTTTT | once | TRBJ2-2 | TRBD2 | TRBV6-5
CASSLVREDTQYF | TGTGCCAGCAGCTTAGTGCGGGAGGATACGCAGTATTTT | . | TRBJ2-3 | TRBD2 | TRBV7-9
CASSEAKGLSSRSPLHF | TGTGCCAGCAGTGAAGCAAAGGGGCTAAGTTCTCGTTCACCCCTCCACTTT | . | TRBJ1-6 | . | TRBV6-1
CASSYGQFANYGYTF | TGTGCCAGCAGCTATGGACAGTTCGCTAACTATGGCTACACCTTC | few | TRBJ1-2 | . | TRBV28
CASSEGGLNGYTF | TGTGCCAGCAGTGAGGGGGGTTTAAATGGCTACACCTTC | . | TRBJ1-2 | . | TRBV2
CASSLGLAGPLEQYF | TGCGCCAGCAGCCTGGGACTAGCGGGGCCTCTCGAGCAGTACTTC | . | TRBJ2-7 | TRBD2 | TRBV4-3
CASSPGTFQPQHF | TGTGCCAGCAGCCCCGGGACATTTCAGCCCCAGCATTTT | . | TRBJ1-5 | . | TRBV6-6
CASSLDAVGGLTEAFF | TGTGCCAGCAGCTTGGATGCGGTTGGGGGACTTACTGAAGCTTTCTTT | . | TRBJ1-1 | . | TRBV5-4
CASSLSQGAEGYTF | TGTGCCAGCAGTTTGTCACAGGGGGCCGAGGGCTACACCTTC | . | TRBJ1-2 | TRBD1 | TRBV27
CASSLGTTNYGYTF | TGTGCCAGCAGCTTAGGGACCACTAACTATGGCTACACCTTC | few | TRBJ1-2 | . | TRBV7-9
CASSLYRGRQETQYF | TGTGCCAGCAGTTTATATCGAGGGCGCCAAGAGACCCAGTACTTC | . | TRBJ2-5 | . | TRBV27
CASSDSSTGNTIYF | TGTGCCAGCAGTGATTCGTCAACTGGAAACACCATATATTTT | . | TRBJ1-3 | . | TRBV2
CASSRTSGTYEQYF | TGTGCCAGCAGTAGGACTAGCGGGACCTACGAGCAGTACTTC | . | TRBJ2-7 | TRBD2 | TRBV28
CASSLTGYTEAFF | TGTGCCAGCAGTTTGACAGGGTACACTGAAGCTTTCTTT | . | TRBJ1-1 | TRBD1 | TRBV6-5
CASSLGFAGHMNTEAFF | TGTGCCAGCAGCTTAGGGTTTGCGGGACACATGAACACTGAAGCTTTCTTT | . | TRBJ1-1 | . | TRBV11-2
CASSMTRRVQPQHF | TGTGCCAGTAGTATGACCAGGAGGGTGCAGCCCCAGCATTTT | . | TRBJ1-5 | . | TRBV19
CASSQDAGSGELFF | TGCGCCAGCAGCCAAGACGCCGGATCCGGGGAGCTGTTTTTT | . | TRBJ2-2 | . | TRBV4-1
CASSPSDGEEKLFF | TGCGCCAGCAGCCCCTCGGACGGGGAGGAAAAACTGTTTTTT | few | TRBJ1-4 | . | TRBV4-1
CASSTGQVLDTQYF | TGTGCCAGTAGTACCGGACAGGTACTTGATACGCAGTATTTT | . | TRBJ2-3 | TRBD1 | TRBV19
CASSLPGGVGTDTQYF | TGTGCCAGCAGCTTACCAGGGGGCGTTGGCACAGATACGCAGTATTTT | . | TRBJ2-3 | TRBD1 | TRBV11-2
CASSEVKETQYF | TGCGCCAGCAGTGAGGTAAAAGAGACCCAGTACTTC | . | TRBJ2-5 | . | TRBV10-2
CASSLKGSPLHF | TGTGCCAGCAGTTTAAAGGGGTCACCCCTCCACTTT | . | TRBJ1-6 | . | TRBV28
CASSRGTGEDEQYF | TGTGCCAGCAGCCGAGGGACAGGGGAAGACGAGCAGTACTTC | . | TRBJ2-7 | TRBD1 | TRBV28
CASSRRLAAIAYEQYF | TGTGCCAGCAGCCGTAGACTAGCGGCCATCGCTTACGAGCAGTACTTC | . | TRBJ2-7 | TRBD2 | TRBV6-6
CASSSGLVLWGEKLFF | TGTGCCAGCAGCTCGGGGCTCGTTCTTTGGGGTGAAAAACTGTTTTTT | . | TRBJ1-4 | . | TRBV5-6
CARQGKDTGELFF | TGTGCCAGGCAGGGGAAAGACACCGGGGAGCTGTTTTTT | . | TRBJ2-2 | . | TRBV2
CASSPGGNEKLFF | TGTGCCAGCAGCCCAGGAGGAAATGAAAAACTGTTTTTT | . | TRBJ1-4 | . | TRBV5-4
CASRPVGNTEAFF | TGTGCCAGCAGACCGGTGGGGAACACTGAAGCTTTCTTT | . | TRBJ1-1 | . | TRBV6-6
CASSNRDRLAGELFF | TGTGCCAGCAGCAACCGGGACAGGCTGGCCGGGGAGCTGTTTTTT | . | TRBJ2-2 | TRBD1 | TRBV7-2
CASSHTPGQGYEQYF | TGCGCCAGCAGCCACACTCCGGGACAGGGCTACGAGCAGTACTTC | once | TRBJ2-7 | TRBD1 | TRBV4-1
CASSLIGDSYEQYF | TGTGCCAGTAGCCTAATCGGGGACTCCTACGAGCAGTACTTC | . | TRBJ2-7 | . | TRBV19
CASSLTALAKNIQYF | TGTGCCAGCAGTTTGACGGCCCTAGCCAAAAACATTCAGTACTTC | . | TRBJ2-4 | . | TRBV27
CASSVDGSSTDTQYF | TGTGCCAGCAGCGTAGACGGCTCTAGCACAGATACGCAGTATTTT | . | TRBJ2-3 | . | TRBV9
CASSNPGGSRNEQFF | TGTGCCAGCAGTAACCCCGGGGGGAGCCGGAATGAGCAGTTCTTC | . | TRBJ2-1 | TRBD2 | TRBV6-5
CASSLLTGLGEQYF | TGCGCCAGCAGCTTACTGACAGGGCTTGGGGAGCAGTACTTC | few | TRBJ2-7 | TRBD1 | TRBV5-1
CASSLAREGSYEQYF | TGTGCCAGCAGCTTAGCCAGGGAAGGGTCGTACGAGCAGTACTTC | . | TRBJ2-7 | . | TRBV7-8
CASSGLTGPTNEKLFF | TGTGCCAGCAGTGGGTTAACAGGACCAACTAATGAAAAACTGTTTTTT | once | TRBJ1-4 | . | TRBV2
CASSAGQGDYGYTF | TGTGCCAGTAGTGCTGGACAGGGCGACTATGGCTACACCTTC | . | TRBJ1-2 | TRBD1 | TRBV19
CASSPKGPSGGAREQYF | TGTGCCAGCAGCCCTAAGGGTCCTAGCGGGGGGGCGCGCGAGCAGTACTTC | . | TRBJ2-7 | TRBD2 | TRBV7-9
CASSVTSNEQFF | TGTGCCAGCAGCGTTACTAGCAATGAGCAGTTCTTC | . | TRBJ2-1 | . | TRBV9
CAWTPSGALIDEQFF | TGTGCCTGGACCCCCTCCGGGGCGCTTATCGATGAGCAGTTCTTC | . | TRBJ2-1 | . | TRBV30
CASSLQGGWPQHF | TGTGCCAGCAGCCTACAGGGAGGCTGGCCCCAGCATTTT | . | TRBJ1-5 | . | TRBV28
CASSPPVGLADYNEQFF | TGTGCCAGCAGTCCCCCTGTGGGACTAGCGGACTACAATGAGCAGTTCTTC | . | TRBJ2-1 | TRBD2 | TRBV7-9
CSVEEGDRGLTEAFF | TGCAGCGTTGAAGAGGGGGACAGGGGGCTCACTGAAGCTTTCTTT | . | TRBJ1-1 | TRBD1 | TRBV29-1
CASSAEGDTEAFF | TGTGCCAGCAGCGCCGAGGGGGACACTGAAGCTTTCTTT | once | TRBJ1-1 | . | TRBV9
CASSDGGLADTQYF | TGCGCCAGCAGTGATGGGGGGCTGGCAGATACGCAGTATTTT | once | TRBJ2-3 | . | TRBV10-2
CASSVATGTGDYNEQFF | TGTGCCAGCAGCGTAGCTACAGGGACAGGGGACTACAATGAGCAGTTCTTC | . | TRBJ2-1 | TRBD1 | TRBV9
CASTPTGTIHTDTQYF | TGTGCCAGCACCCCTACCGGGACTATTCACACAGATACGCAGTATTTT | once | TRBJ2-3 | TRBD2 | TRBV28
CASSLDGYSEHFYEQYF | TGTGCCAGCAGCTTAGATGGCTACTCGGAACACTTCTACGAGCAGTACTTC | . | TRBJ2-7 | . | TRBV7-2
CASSFLGQGTEAFF | TGTGCCAGCAGTTTCCTCGGACAGGGCACTGAAGCTTTCTTT | . | TRBJ1-1 | TRBD1 | TRBV28